These T cell receptor beta chains were read from a single sample in a study of early T cells in non-severe SARS-CoV-2 infection. Each CDR3 protein is one row after TCRdb ran MiXCR on the 5' RACE reads. The sample holds approximately 80,000 distinct CDR3 sequences; more than 10% are singletons and the top ten take around 3.6%. The sample comprised whole blood. Source of these receptors: an adult who was a healthcare worker with PCR-confirmed SARS-CoV-2 infection or an uninfected control (not recorded which). Each CDR3 is given without its conserved first and last residue.

j_gene | v_gene | CDR3aa
TRBJ2-1 | TRBV9 | ASSVGYNEQF
TRBJ1-5 | TRBV12-3/TRBV12-4 | ASSTSPGIYSNQPQH
TRBJ2-2 | TRBV29-1 | SVGGGNTGELF
TRBJ1-2 | TRBV29-1 | SVAAGTNYGYT
TRBJ2-5 | TRBV10-3 | AISVDGKETQY
TRBJ1-2 | TRBV27 | ASSFGQGSVYGYT
TRBJ2-2 | TRBV30 | AWSAGELF
TRBJ1-5 | TRBV5-1 | ASSLVGGNSNQPQH
TRBJ1-2 | TRBV4-1 | ASSQGFSVSGYT
TRBJ2-5 | TRBV3-1 | ASSLRRGASEETQY
TRBJ2-7 | TRBV12-3/TRBV12-4 | ASSLLQAGYEQY
TRBJ1-1 | TRBV6-5 | ASSPTRSAKAF
TRBJ1-1 | TRBV13 | ASSFTGADTEAF
TRBJ2-1 | TRBV28 | ASMEAYNEQF
TRBJ2-2 | TRBV12-3/TRBV12-4 | ASRAGELF
TRBJ2-1 | TRBV20-1 | SARMRESYNEQF